Listed below are T cell receptor beta chains from one sample, sequenced in a study of identical twins. TCRdb reprocessed the 5' RACE reads with MiXCR, giving one entry per CDR3 protein. The sample contains 700,000 or so distinct CDR3 sequences, 8.5% to 9.5% of which appear only once. The sample also formed part of further work on yellow fever vaccine responses in identical twins.

The sample was PBMCs. These receptors were taken from a woman aged 18-29 years in good health. CDR3s include the opening cysteine and the closing phenylalanine or tryptophan. A D gene is named only where the DNA matches it firmly. The listing skips clone size in some rows; elsewhere it reads once, few, many or a size class.

many TRBJ2-5 NA TRBV29-1 CSVVGGRETQYF TGCAGCGTTGTGGGGGGGCGGGAGACCCAGTACTTC
many TRBJ1-4 NA TRBV9 CASSVETGHNEKLFF TGTGCCAGCAGCGTGGAGACAGGACATAATGAAAAACTGTTTTTT
few TRBJ2-7 NA TRBV27 CASNSGAPVSYEQYF TGTGCCAGCAACTCAGGGGCGCCGGTCTCCTACGAGCAGTACTTC
few TRBJ1-3 NA TRBV7-9 CASSPRGPNSGNTIYF TGTGCCAGCAGCCCACGGGGACCCAACTCTGGAAACACCATATATTTT
few TRBJ2-4 NA TRBV21-1 CASLGPGTRNIQYF TGTGCCAGCTTGGGGCCAGGGACCCGAAACATTCAGTACTTC
many TRBJ2-2 NA TRBV4-1 CASSPRDGPGELFF TGCGCCAGCAGCCCCCGGGACGGACCCGGGGAGCTGTTTTTT
few TRBJ2-1 NA TRBV2 CATQGSQANNEQFF TGTGCCACTCAGGGCAGCCAGGCTAACAATGAGCAGTTCTTC
many TRBJ2-3 TRBD2 TRBV12-3/TRBV12-4 CASRTSGRALGTDTQYF TGTGCCAGCAGGACCAGCGGGAGGGCCCTGGGCACAGATACGCAGTATTTT
NA TRBJ2-1 NA TRBV12-3/TRBV12-4 CATNSGVDEQFF TGTGCCACCAACTCGGGGGTCGATGAGCAGTTCTTC
many TRBJ2-3 NA TRBV28 CASRPAGRGFSTDTQYF TGTGCCAGCAGACCCGCGGGCAGGGGTTTCAGCACAGATACGCAGTATTTT
NA TRBJ1-4 NA TRBV9 CASSVSSFNEKLFF TGTGCCAGCAGCGTGAGCAGCTTTAATGAAAAACTGTTTTTT
NA TRBJ1-5 TRBD1 TRBV9 CASSATGWDNQPQHF TGTGCCAGCAGCGCGACAGGGTGGGACAATCAGCCCCAGCATTTT
many TRBJ2-3 TRBD1 TRBV7-8 CASSPGTGAPDTQYF TGTGCCAGCAGCCCCGGGACAGGGGCTCCAGATACGCAGTATTTT
NA TRBJ2-7 TRBD1 TRBV7-9 CASSFSSTGGGYEQYF TGTGCCAGCAGCTTTTCCTCGACAGGGGGCGGCTACGAGCAGTACTTC
NA TRBJ1-5 TRBD1 TRBV7-9 CASSFHGQGVQPQHF TGTGCCAGCAGCTTTCATGGACAGGGTGTCCAGCCCCAGCATTTT
NA TRBJ2-7 NA TRBV30 CAWTGPYEQYF TGTGCCTGGACCGGCCCCTACGAGCAGTACTTC
medium-sized TRBJ2-3 TRBD1 TRBV4-3 CASSQDLPGQLGDTQYF TGCGCCAGCAGCCAGGACCTACCGGGACAGTTAGGAGATACGCAGTATTTT
few TRBJ2-6 NA TRBV28 CASSFGGISGANVLTF TGTGCCAGCAGTTTTGGGGGAATCTCTGGGGCCAACGTCCTGACTTTC
many TRBJ2-3 TRBD2 TRBV11-2 CASSPWTSGTDTQYF TGTGCCAGCAGTCCATGGACTAGCGGCACAGATACGCAGTATTTT
few TRBJ2-2 TRBD2 TRBV15 CATSRDKRGVRIGELFF TGTGCCACCAGCAGAGATAAGCGGGGGGTCCGAATCGGGGAGCTGTTTTTT
few TRBJ2-7 NA TRBV7-8 CASSSFRVGEQYF TGTGCCAGCAGCTCCTTCAGGGTGGGCGAGCAGTACTTC
few TRBJ1-5 NA TRBV6-1 CASSVTGLNQPQHF TGTGCCAGCAGTGTTACAGGGCTCAATCAGCCCCAGCATTTT
NA TRBJ2-7 NA TRBV6-5 CASSYSNVGGGFSYEQYF TGTGCCAGCAGTTACTCGAATGTGGGAGGGGGATTCTCCTACGAGCAGTACTTC
NA TRBJ2-3 TRBD2 TRBV28 CAARGAGGADTQYF TGTGCCGCACGGGGCGCGGGAGGTGCAGATACGCAGTATTTT